The 22 T cell receptor beta chains below all came from one sample that was sequenced in a study of shared clonotypes between healthy human individuals. The repertoire was sequenced with immunoSEQ multiplex PCR; TCRdb's copy has only in-frame clones and lacks some. The sample holds over 950,000 clones, approximately 80% seen once. The sequenced sample was memory CD4+ T cells from PBMCs. Indicated subset: CD45RA-negative fraction. The receptor set was obtained from a man in his late teens or twenties in good health. Some clones in this sample may be carry-over from other donors' samples.

The gene calls are TRBV4-3 and TRBJ2-2, with TRBD2 matching 13 bases. Germline V lookup: CDR1 LGHNA, CDR2 YSLEER. With V trimmed by 0 bases and J by 6 bases, 13 bases remained unmatched. The CDR3 is made up of 20 amino acids. In DNA form, the CDR3 reads TGCGCCAGCAGCCAAGAGCCCTTCTTTGGACTAGCGGGAGCCGCCGGGGAGCTGTTTTTT. Translating it yields CASSQEPFFGLAGAAGELFF.

In this sample, this clone turned up a few times. This sequence joins TRBV5-6 and TRBJ1-2; D remains ambiguous. CDR1 and CDR2 (germline): SGHDT, YYEEEE. V was pared by 1 base and J by 6 bases, with 7 bases between. This CDR3 has 12 amino acids. Here the CDR3 reads CASSLLSNGYTF. CDR3 coding DNA: TGTGCCAGCAGCTTGTTGTCTAATGGCTACACCTTC.

Written as DNA, the CDR3 is TGTGCCAGCAGCAACACCCAAACTAATGAAAAACTGTTTTTT. Protein sequence: CASSNTQTNEKLFF. V usage is TRBV7-9 and J usage is TRBJ1-4; no clear D gene. V lost 5 bases and J 1 base, leaving 8 bases between the germline ends. This CDR3 comprises 14 residues. CDR1 is SEHNR, CDR2 FQNEAQ, per germline (reference sequence).

The V and J genes are TRBV6-1 and TRBJ2-7; 10 bases line up with TRBD2. This CDR3 contains 14 residues. Per the germline V gene, CDR1 is MNHNS and CDR2 is SASEGT. V trimming: 4 bases; J trimming: 6 bases; junction bases outside the gene matches: 6. The CDR3 nucleotides are TGTGCCAGCAGTGTAGGGACTAGCGCACGCGAGCAGTACTTC. This encodes CASSVGTSAREQYF.

V and J are TRBV7-8 and TRBJ2-7; the D gene is possibly TRBD2 (5 bases). V dropped 5 bases and J dropped 0 bases, with 11 bases sitting between them. This CDR3 is 14 amino acids long. Per the germline V gene, CDR1 is SGHVS and CDR2 is FQNEAQ. The CDR3 is CASSQREFSYEQYF. In DNA form, the CDR3 reads TGTGCCAGCAGCCAAAGGGAGTTCTCCTACGAGCAGTACTTC.

The chain uses TRBV7-8 and TRBJ2-3, with TRBD2 identical over 10 bases. J gave up 2 bases and V 4 bases, and 6 bases lay outside the gene matches. CDR1 SGHVS and CDR2 FQNEAQ come from the germline V gene. The CDR3 consists of 16 residues. CDR3 amino acids: CASSYTSGIYTDTQYF. The CDR3 bases are TGTGCCAGCAGCTATACTAGCGGGATATACACAGATACGCAGTATTTT.

This clone was counted a few times. The chain joins TRBV7-8 to TRBJ2-6; 8 bases are a match to TRBD1. Germline V gene sequence: CDR1 SGHVS, CDR2 FQNEAQ. After removal of 5 bases from V and 4 bases from J, the junction contained 16 bases not matched to a gene. The CDR3 covers 19 residues. The CDR3 here is CASSLRDRGILTGANVLTF. The CDR3, as DNA: TGTGCCAGCAGCCTCCGTGACAGGGGCATTTTGACGGGGGCCAACGTCCTGACTTTC.

In its sample, this clone was seen once. V usage is TRBV27 and J usage is TRBJ2-3; 14 bases align to TRBD2. This CDR3 has 17 residues. V was pared by 4 bases and J by 5 bases, with 8 bases of the junction left unmatched. Germline-derived CDR1 and CDR2 are MNHEY and SMNVEV (reference sequence). CDR3 sequence reads: CASSSSRGTSGRDTQYF. For the CDR3, the DNA is TGTGCCAGCAGTTCCTCCCGGGGGACTAGCGGGAGAGATACGCAGTATTTT.

This sequence joins TRBV5-1 and TRBJ2-2, with 9 bases identical to TRBD2. Trimming took 5 bases from V and 8 from J; bases not matched to a gene: 10. The CDR3 runs to 15 residues. From germline, CDR1 is SGHRS and CDR2 YFSETQ. This CDR3 reads CASRILAGVSGELFF. CDR3 nucleotide sequence: TGCGCCAGCAGAATCTTAGCGGGAGTAAGTGGGGAGCTGTTTTTT.

The chain has TRBV6-6 and TRBJ1-1; no firm D call. Germline CDR1 reads MNHNY; CDR2 reads SVGAGI (reference sequence). This CDR3 is built from 15 residues. V was shortened by 0 bases and J by 5 bases, with 13 bases between the two germline ends. The CDR3 nucleotides are TGTGCCAGCAGTTACTCAGACGACCGAGCAACTGAAGCTTTCTTT. Translated, it gives CASSYSDDRATEAFF.

The chain uses TRBV18 and TRBJ2-7; no reliable D call. CDR1 and CDR2 from the germline V gene are KGHSH and LQKENI. The V end lost 1 base, the J end lost 6 bases, and 13 bases lay between the germline ends. The CDR3 sequence is 14 residues long. In DNA, the CDR3 is TGTGCCAGCTCACCACGGGTCGAAGCATCCGAGCAGTACTTC. Amino acids: CASSPRVEASEQYF.

This chain connects TRBV7-9 to TRBJ2-3, with D uncertain. The CDR3 has 12 amino acids. Germline CDR1 SEHNR, CDR2 FQNEAQ (reference sequence). Trimming took 5 bases from V and 5 from J, leaving 8 bases between them. CDR3 protein: CASSPSRDTQYF. The CDR3, as DNA: TGTGCCAGCAGCCCATCCCGAGATACGCAGTATTTT.

This clone has more than one count but fewer than ten. Other DNA sequences within the sample encode an identical CDR3. The V call is TRBV11-2, the J call TRBJ1-1; TRBD1 might be the D (5 bases). The germline CDR1 and CDR2 sequences are SGHAT and FQNNGV. Trimming removed 0 bases at V and 4 bases at J, with 6 bases between. The CDR3 spans 13 residues. The CDR3 here is CASSLERGTEAFF. In DNA, the CDR3 is TGTGCCAGCAGCTTAGAGAGGGGCACTGAAGCTTTCTTT.

This chain links TRBV7-8 with TRBJ1-5, with D possibly matching TRBD1 (5 bases). Germline V gene data show CDR1 as SGHVS and CDR2 as FQNEAQ. The length of the CDR3 is 13 residues. Trimming took 2 bases from V and 5 from J, leaving 7 bases between them. CDR3 in amino acids: CASSLIQDQPQHF. The CDR3 region has the DNA TGTGCCAGCAGCTTAATACAGGATCAGCCCCAGCATTTT.

The rearrangement links TRBV28 to TRBJ2-1; 7 nucleotides agree with TRBD2. Unmatched junction bases numbered 7, after V lost 5 bases and J lost 0 bases. Germline V gene data show CDR1 as MDHEN and CDR2 as SYDVKM. This CDR3 has 16 residues. CDR3 sequence: CASSDLAAPSYNEQFF. CDR3 coding DNA: TGTGCCAGCAGTGACCTAGCGGCCCCCTCCTACAATGAGCAGTTCTTC.

The rearrangement uses TRBV5-1 and TRBJ2-5; the match to TRBD1 covers 8 bases. CDR1 SGHRS and CDR2 YFSETQ come from the germline V gene. The CDR3 consists of 16 residues. The J segment lost 6 bases and the V segment lost 3 bases, leaving 13 bases of the junction unmatched. This CDR3 is CASSSVGTGLGKTQYF. The CDR3 DNA sequence: TGCGCCAGCAGCTCGGTGGGGACAGGACTTGGGAAGACCCAGTACTTC.

Only a few counts were recorded for this clone. This chain connects TRBV6-6 to TRBJ1-2, with a possible D match to TRBD1 (5 bases). CDR1 and CDR2 (germline): MNHNY, SVGAGI (reference sequence). This CDR3 has 14 amino acids. Trimming shortened V by 7 bases and J by 8 bases, and 20 bases separated the two germline ends. CDR3 protein: CASMHWGSLGGYTF. DNA of the CDR3: TGTGCCAGCATGCACTGGGGGTCCCTGGGAGGCTACACCTTC.

This chain connects TRBV5-5 to TRBJ2-3, with D maybe TRBD1 (6 bases). With 5 bases removed from V and 2 bases from J, the gap between germline ends came to 12 bases. Germline CDR1 is SGHKS and CDR2 is YYEKEE (reference sequence). This CDR3 has 14 amino acids. CDR3 in amino acids: CASRLQGFTDTQYF. In nucleotides, the CDR3 is TGTGCCAGCAGACTACAGGGATTCACAGATACGCAGTATTTT.

The chain couples TRBV9 to TRBJ1-2; tentatively, D is TRBD1 (6 bases). The CDR3 spans 13 residues. Per the germline V gene, CDR1 is SGDLS and CDR2 is YYNGEE. V dropped 3 bases and J dropped 6 bases, with 12 bases sitting between them. The CDR3 reads CASSAQNRDGYTF. In DNA form, the CDR3 reads TGTGCCAGCAGCGCCCAGAACAGGGATGGCTACACCTTC.

The sample holds one count of this clone. The V call is TRBV11-2, the J call TRBJ1-1; no clear D gene. This CDR3 has 12 residues. The V end lost 2 bases, the J end lost 6 bases, and 7 bases lay between the germline ends. The germline V gene has CDR1 SGHAT and CDR2 FQNNGV. The DNA for the CDR3 is TGTGCCAGCAGCTTATTTAGGGCTGAAGCTTTCTTT. This codes for CASSLFRAEAFF.

V is TRBV11-2 and J is TRBJ1-2, with 7 bases lining up with TRBD1. CDR1 SGHAT and CDR2 FQNNGV come from the germline V gene. The CDR3 consists of 18 residues. V was pared by 4 bases and J by 6 bases, with 20 bases of the junction left unmatched. CDR3 DNA: TGTGCCAGCAGCTCCCTCAGGTCGGGCAGGGGGTTTGGTAATGGCTACACCTTC. This encodes CASSSLRSGRGFGNGYTF.

This chain connects TRBV6-1 to TRBJ2-7; 8 nucleotides line up with TRBD2. The V segment lost 7 bases and the J segment 6 bases; nucleotides outside the gene matches: 14. The CDR3 has 15 residues. Per germline, CDR1 MNHNS and CDR2 SASEGT. This CDR3 is CASTDGGAEPLEQYF. The DNA for the CDR3 is TGTGCCAGCACCGACGGGGGGGCGGAACCTCTCGAGCAGTACTTC.